The 3 T cell receptor beta chains listed next were all sequenced from one sample in a study of blood T cell repertoires in COVID-19. The data were produced by immunoSEQ multiplex PCR, yet TCRdb's version contains in-frame clones alone and is incomplete. The data show under 250,000 clones, roughly 85% seen once. Sequencing input: PBMCs or T cells enriched from blood (not recorded which). The receptors here all came from a woman between 50 and 59 years old with acute COVID-19.

V is TRBV7-6 and J is TRBJ1-2; TRBD1 is a possible D gene (6 bases). V gave up 7 bases and J gave up 7 bases, with 13 bases separating them. The CDR3 sequence is 12 residues long. CDR1 is SGHVS, CDR2 FNYEAQ, per germline. This chain's CDR3 is CASTTTGSGYTF. Here the CDR3 DNA reads TGTGCCAGCACGACGACAGGCTCTGGCTACACCTTC.

This clone was picked up a small number of times. This CDR3 reads CASRSGEPGTDTQYF. The DNA for the CDR3 is TGTGCCAGCAGATCAGGGGAACCTGGCACAGATACGCAGTATTTT. The gene calls are TRBV25-1 and TRBJ2-3; TRBD1 is a possible D gene (6 bases). Germline V gene sequence: CDR1 MGHDK, CDR2 SYGVNS. V lost 6 bases to trimming and J lost 1 base, with 14 bases between them. The CDR3 totals 15 residues.

This clone was recorded many times. The CDR3 DNA reads as TGTGCCAGCAGCGCAGGACAAAGTGGCACTGAAGCTTTCTTT. Residues: CASSAGQSGTEAFF. The chain carries TRBV9 and TRBJ1-1; perhaps TRBD1 as D (5 bases). V shed 3 bases and J shed 4 bases, with 13 bases lying between them. Germline V lookup: CDR1 SGDLS, CDR2 YYNGEE. The CDR3 has 14 residues.